Below are 14 T cell receptor beta chains sequenced from a single sample in a study of vaccination effects on CD4 cells after COVID-19. Clones were read by immunoSEQ multiplex PCR, and TCRdb kept only the in-frame ones, dropping some. The profile covers approximately 83,000 clones, with about three quarters appearing a single time and 1.1% taken by the ten largest. Under the ViraFEST assay, PBMC were stimulated with viral peptide pools so that antigen-specific CD4+ T cells expanded. Sequencing was performed afterwards. Cells that had been cultured for less than eleven days were the source of isolated CD4+ T cells. It was two doses of either the BNT162b2 or mRNA-1273 vaccine that participants received. These receptors have no identified antigens. This specimen consisted of CD4+ T cells from PBMCs cultured with HCoV-OC43 spike peptides, obtained after COVID-19 vaccination. Sample subset: HCoV-OC43 spike overlapping peptide pool stimulation. These receptors originate from a human donor who received a COVID-19 vaccine.

The table lists this clone with a count of one. The gene calls are TRBV19 and TRBJ2-3; D is possibly TRBD2 (5 bases). V was shortened by 2 bases and J by 2 bases, with 8 bases between the two germline ends. CDR3 length equals 14 residues. Germline assignment: CDR1 LNHDA and CDR2 SQIVND (reference sequence). CDR3 in DNA: TGTGCCAGTAGTATAAGAGGGTACACAGATACGCAGTATTTT. This codes for CASSIRGYTDTQYF.

The gene calls are TRBV19 and TRBJ1-1; tentatively, D is TRBD1 (6 bases). There are 12 residues in the CDR3. Per germline, CDR1 LNHDA and CDR2 SQIVND (reference sequence). Trimming removed 4 bases from V and 8 bases from J, with 11 bases in between. The chain's CDR3 is CASSTRTAEAFF. Written as DNA, the CDR3 is TGTGCCAGTAGTACGCGGACAGCAGAAGCTTTCTTT.

This clone has only one observation. The V call is TRBV11-3, the J call TRBJ2-1; 9 bases agree with TRBD2. J gave up 4 bases and V 0 bases, and 4 bases lay outside the gene matches. The CDR3 loop spans 16 amino acids. Germline V lookup: CDR1 SGHNT, CDR2 YENEEA. CDR3: CASSLELAGPYNEQFF. As DNA, the CDR3 is TGTGCCAGCAGCTTAGAGCTAGCGGGGCCTTACAATGAGCAGTTCTTC.

The chain has TRBV6-2 or TRBV6-3 and TRBJ2-3, with D possibly TRBD2 on 5 matching bases. V was pared by 6 bases and J by 9 bases, with 13 bases between. Germline V gene lookup returns CDR1 MNHEY and CDR2 SVGEGT. CDR3 length equals 12 residues. The CDR3 reads CASSLVRATQYF. The CDR3 nucleotides read TGTGCCAGCAGCTTAGTGAGGGCGACGCAGTATTTT.

The chain recombines TRBV9 with TRBJ2-5; TRBD1 agrees at 8 bases. Per germline, CDR1 SGDLS and CDR2 YYNGEE. The CDR3 contains 16 residues. V was pared by 4 bases and J by 1 base, with 9 bases of the junction left unmatched. The CDR3 here is CASSQWGTGAQETQYF. The DNA of the CDR3 is TGTGCCAGCAGCCAATGGGGGACAGGAGCCCAAGAGACCCAGTACTTC.

The chain combines TRBV6-5 with TRBJ2-2; TRBD1 matches at 8 bases. V lost 2 bases, J lost 4 bases, and 3 bases stayed unmatched. CDR1 MNHEY and CDR2 SVGAGI come from the germline V gene. This CDR3 has 15 residues. The DNA of the CDR3 is TGTGCCAGCAGTTACGTAGGACAGGGCACCGGGGAGCTGTTTTTT. Protein sequence: CASSYVGQGTGELFF.

The gene calls are TRBV28 and TRBJ2-1; perhaps D is TRBD1 or TRBD2 (6 bases each). The CDR3 is 15 residues long. In germline, CDR1 is MDHEN, CDR2 SYDVKM. Trimming stripped 11 bases from V and 4 bases from J, with 21 bases between. The CDR3: CAVNGGRDYYNEQFF. Written as DNA, the CDR3 is TGTGCCGTAAACGGGGGCCGAGATTATTACAATGAGCAGTTCTTC.

The chain has TRBV11-3 and TRBJ1-6; a weak D match, TRBD1 (6 bases). The CDR3 is 14 amino acids. Germline CDR1 reads SGHNT; CDR2 reads YENEEA. Deletions cut 11 bases from V and 7 bases from J, with 18 bases between. The CDR3 DNA is TGTGCCCTGTCCCGGGGGCGCGAAAATTCACCCCTCCACTTT. Amino acids: CALSRGRENSPLHF.

In this sample, this clone turned up once. J is TRBJ2-1 and V is TRBV7-3; perhaps TRBD1 as D (6 bases). The CDR3 is made up of 11 amino acids. V lost 4 bases, J lost 16 bases, and 14 bases lay in between. Germline values: CDR1 SGHTA, CDR2 FQGTGA. The CDR3 DNA reads as TGTGCCAGCAGCTCATGGGGGCCGGATTTCTTC. Its translation: CASSSWGPDFF.

This chain uses TRBV5-6 with TRBJ2-1, with D tentatively TRBD2 (6 bases). Germline-derived CDR1 and CDR2 are SGHDT and YYEEEE. The CDR3 sequence is 16 residues long. Trimming shortened V by 4 bases and J by 6 bases, and 20 bases separated the two germline ends. The CDR3 region has the DNA TGTGCCAGCAGCCTCCGAGGACGGGGGTTTGGCAATGAGCAGTTCTTC. This encodes CASSLRGRGFGNEQFF.

The genes are TRBV9 and TRBJ2-6; D is unresolved. CDR3 length: 15 residues. Trimming removed 0 bases at V and 1 base at J, with 5 bases between. Germline V gives CDR1 SGDLS, CDR2 YYNGEE. Here the CDR3 reads CASSVVPSGANVLTF. The CDR3 bases are TGTGCCAGCAGCGTAGTCCCGTCTGGGGCCAACGTCCTGACTTTC.

This clone was observed a few times. The chain employs TRBV20-1 and TRBJ1-2, with a weak D call TRBD1 (6 bases). The ends were cut back, 3 bases at V and 2 bases at J, with 7 bases in the middle. In germline, CDR1 is DFQATT, CDR2 SNEGSKA (reference sequence). This CDR3 spans 12 amino acids. The CDR3 DNA follows: TGCAGTGCTAGTGACAGGAACTATGGCTACACCTTC. This translates into CSASDRNYGYTF.

This clone was picked up a small number of times. The chain is built from TRBV30 and TRBJ1-3; D is undetermined. CDR3 length: 13 amino acids. Germline V gene data show CDR1 as GTSNPN and CDR2 as SVGIG (reference sequence). V was clipped by 0 bases and J by 0 bases, with 3 bases between them. The CDR3 region is CAWSVFSGNTIYF. As DNA, the CDR3 is TGTGCCTGGAGTGTATTCTCTGGAAACACCATATATTTT.

This sequence joins TRBV19 and TRBJ2-2; 7 bases fit TRBD1. Germline lookup yields CDR1 LNHDA and CDR2 SQIVND (reference sequence). The CDR3 spans 15 residues. V shed 3 bases, J shed 4 bases, and the junction held 5 bases outside the gene matches. DNA of the CDR3: TGTGCCAGTAGTATCCAGGGGGTGGCCACCGGGGAGCTGTTTTTT. Translating gives CASSIQGVATGELFF. Combining the CDR3 with reference TRBV19 and TRBJ2-2 gives the whole variable domain DGGITQSPKYLFRKEGQNVTLSCEQNLNHDAMYWYRQDPGQGLRLIYYSQIVNDFQKGDIAEGYSVSREKKESFPLTVTSAQKNPTAFYLCASSIQGVATGELFFGEGSRLTVL.